A single sample is the source of the 13 T cell receptor beta chains below, sequenced in a study of beta chain features in type 1 diabetes. Their recognized antigens are unknown. Regarding the study as a whole: Shorter TCRB CDR3s, moderately but significantly so, marked every one of the four CD4+ subsets in Type 1 diabetes patients.

The whole isolated RNA underwent reverse transcription, so sequencing captured expressed TCRB transcripts. The assay was immunoSEQ multiplex PCR, and TCRdb's table has in-frame clones only and misses some. The data show 630,000 or so clones, more than 13% seen once. The specimen was naive CD4+ T cells from blood. These receptors were taken from a man younger than 30 with type 1 diabetes.

The V gene is TRBV19, the J gene TRBJ1-5; the match to TRBD1 covers 7 bases. The V segment lost 5 bases and the J segment 8 bases; nucleotides outside the gene matches: 12. Germline V gives CDR1 LNHDA, CDR2 SQIVND (reference sequence). There are 15 residues in the CDR3. The CDR3 sequence is CASSFRQGTGEPQHF. In DNA form, the CDR3 reads TGTGCCAGTAGTTTCCGACAGGGAACGGGGGAGCCCCAGCATTTT.

This clone was observed a few times. The chain is built from TRBV2 and TRBJ1-2; D gene ambiguous. V dropped 2 bases and J dropped 8 bases, with 9 bases sitting between them. Per the germline V gene, CDR1 is SNHLY and CDR2 is FYNNEI. The CDR3 spans 12 residues. CDR3 loop: CASSEHFEGYTF. The CDR3 coding sequence is TGTGCCAGCAGTGAACACTTCGAGGGCTACACCTTC.

The chain combines TRBV29-1 with TRBJ2-5; 15 bases fit TRBD2. The CDR3 is made up of 15 amino acids. Germline V gene lookup returns CDR1 SQVTM and CDR2 ANQGSEA. V lost 6 bases, J lost 3 bases, and 5 bases stayed unmatched. CDR3 amino acids: CSVSRTSGREETQYF. CDR3 DNA: TGCAGCGTGAGCAGGACTAGCGGGAGGGAAGAGACCCAGTACTTC.

The chain couples TRBV7-2 to TRBJ2-3; unclear D gene. The CDR3 is 15 amino acids. CDR1 and CDR2 (germline): SGHTA, FQGNSA. Trimming removed 4 bases at V and 0 bases at J, with 11 bases between. In nucleotides, the CDR3 is TGTGCCAGCAGCTCCCAGCACACTAGCACAGATACGCAGTATTTT. It yields the protein CASSSQHTSTDTQYF.

This clone was seen only a few times. The chain uses TRBV14 and TRBJ1-1; TRBD1 is a possible D gene (6 bases). CDR1 is SGHDN and CDR2 is FVKESK in the germline V gene. The CDR3 is made up of 12 amino acids. Trimming stripped 3 bases from V and 11 bases from J, with 13 bases between. This chain's CDR3 is CASSQNPGGAFF. CDR3 DNA sequence: TGTGCCAGCAGCCAGAACCCCGGGGGCGCTTTCTTT.

This clone turned up a few times. The chain carries TRBV29-1 and TRBJ1-3, with 7 bases matching TRBD1. Trimming took 3 bases from V and 2 from J; bases not matched to a gene: 4. Germline CDR1 reads SQVTM; CDR2 reads ANQGSEA. The CDR3 has 14 amino acids. The CDR3 sequence: CSVERGRAGNTIYF. CDR3 sequence (DNA): TGCAGCGTTGAGAGGGGGCGAGCTGGAAACACCATATATTTT.

This clone was detected a few times. The rearrangement uses TRBV7-2 and TRBJ1-5; TRBD1 agrees at 7 bases. The length of the CDR3 is 16 residues. Unmatched junction bases numbered 8, after V lost 4 bases and J lost 2 bases. Germline values: CDR1 SGHTA, CDR2 FQGNSA. The CDR3 DNA follows: TGTGCCAGCAGCTCCCGACCTGGACAGGGCAATCAGCCCCAGCATTTT. Amino acid sequence: CASSSRPGQGNQPQHF.

V is TRBV5-6 and J is TRBJ1-5; D remains ambiguous. The CDR3 is 14 residues long. Germline values: CDR1 SGHDT, CDR2 YYEEEE. The V end lost 0 bases, the J end lost 3 bases, and 7 bases lay between the germline ends. The chain's CDR3 is CASSLGQANQPQHF. CDR3 bases: TGTGCCAGCAGCTTGGGCCAGGCCAATCAGCCCCAGCATTTT.

This clone has only a few counts. The V gene is TRBV7-2, the J gene TRBJ2-7, with D uncertain. The CDR3 consists of 12 residues. The germline V and J ends were trimmed by 6 bases and 6 bases, with 12 bases remaining between them. CDR1 is SGHTA, CDR2 FQGNSA, per germline. The CDR3 region is CASSKEVREQYF. In DNA form, the CDR3 reads TGTGCCAGCAGTAAAGAAGTCCGCGAGCAGTACTTC. The full variable domain, with the rest looked up from reference TRBV7-2 and TRBJ2-7, is GAGVSQSPSNKVTEKGKDVELRCDPISGHTALYWYRQSLGQGLEFLIYFQGNSAPDKSGLPSDRFSAERTGGSVSTLTIQRTQQEDSAVYLCASSKEVREQYFGPGTRLTVT.

The chain joins TRBV11-1 to TRBJ2-2; the D gene is possibly TRBD1 (6 bases). Trimming took off 5 bases at V and 5 bases at J, with 18 bases between the two ends. The CDR3 runs 16 residues. CDR1 is SGHAT and CDR2 is FQDESV in the germline V gene (reference sequence). DNA of the CDR3: TGTGCCAGCAGCCATCCAGGGGCGGAAAAGACCGGGGAGCTGTTTTTT. Encoded protein: CASSHPGAEKTGELFF.

J is TRBJ2-1 and V is TRBV18; D possibly uses TRBD1 or TRBD2 (5 bases each). Trimming shortened V by 3 bases and J by 1 base, and 7 bases separated the two germline ends. This CDR3 comprises 14 residues. CDR1 is KGHSH, CDR2 LQKENI, per germline. The chain's CDR3 is CASSPGRSYNEQFF. The DNA for the CDR3 is TGTGCCAGCTCACCGGGACGGTCCTACAATGAGCAGTTCTTC.

CDR3 sequence: CASSLVASGEQFF. The DNA for the CDR3 is TGTGCCAGCAGCTTGGTGGCTAGCGGTGAGCAGTTCTTC. The chain uses TRBV5-6 and TRBJ2-1; TRBD2 agrees at 7 bases. CDR1 is SGHDT and CDR2 is YYEEEE in the germline V gene. V shed 0 bases, J shed 9 bases, and the junction held 3 bases outside the gene matches. The CDR3 is 13 amino acids.

The gene calls are TRBV11-2 and TRBJ1-1; no definite D call. The CDR3 is 16 residues long. Per the germline V gene, CDR1 is SGHAT and CDR2 is FQNNGV. With 3 bases removed from V and 8 bases from J, the gap between germline ends came to 22 bases. The CDR3 is CASSLSRRLFSKEAFF. As DNA, the CDR3 is TGTGCCAGCAGCTTGAGTCGCAGGCTCTTCTCTAAGGAAGCTTTCTTT.